Listed below are T cell receptor beta chains from one sample, sequenced in a study of blood T cells in healthy people across ages. TCRdb reprocessed the 5' RACE reads with MiXCR, giving one entry per CDR3 protein. The repertoire consists of more than 600,000 distinct CDR3 sequences, with roughly 25% occurring once and the leading ten covering 9.4%. These data were also filed under a second study, of T cells of mothers and their children.

The sequenced material came from blood. Receptors originate from a boy younger than 18 in good health. Both conserved end residues are part of each CDR3. The order of the fields is CDR3 length, J gene, D gene, V gene, clone size, CDR3 protein, CDR3 DNA. D genes are given only for firm matches. Only some rows state a clone size, as once, few, many or a class for expanded clones.

13 TRBJ2-1 - TRBV20-1 - CSARLQAYNEQFF TGCAGTGCTAGATTACAGGCTTACAATGAGCAGTTCTTC
19 TRBJ2-1 TRBD2 TRBV28 - CASSFRRLADSGVYNEQFF TGTGCCAGCAGTTTTAGGAGACTAGCGGACTCGGGGGTTTACAATGAGCAGTTCTTC
14 TRBJ1-6 - TRBV5-5 - CASSLELTNSPLHF TGTGCCAGCAGCTTGGAGCTCACCAATTCACCCCTCCACTTT
13 TRBJ2-1 - TRBV4-3 - CASSQEFSNEQFF TGCGCCAGCAGCCAAGAGTTCAGCAATGAGCAGTTCTTC
13 TRBJ1-1 - TRBV19 few CASSMQRNTEAFF TGTGCCAGTAGTATGCAGAGGAACACTGAAGCTTTCTTT
15 TRBJ2-3 - TRBV9 - CASSVAGGITDTQYF TGTGCCAGCAGCGTAGCGGGTGGTATCACAGATACGCAGTATTTT
13 TRBJ2-3 TRBD2 TRBV29-1 few CSVIRDYTDTQYF TGCAGCGTGATCCGGGACTACACAGATACGCAGTATTTT
12 TRBJ2-1 - TRBV6-1 few CASSEVRGSGFF TGTGCCAGCAGTGAAGTCAGGGGATCAGGCTTCTTC
15 TRBJ2-7 - TRBV6-1 - CASSYVGGGPDEQYF TGTGCCAGCAGTTATGTAGGGGGAGGGCCCGACGAGCAGTACTTC
13 TRBJ2-3 - TRBV10-3 - CAISGVSTDTQYF TGTGCCATCTCCGGGGTTAGCACAGATACGCAGTATTTT
16 TRBJ2-5 TRBD1 TRBV9 - CASSVDPGGRQETQYF TGTGCCAGCAGCGTAGACCCAGGGGGCCGACAAGAGACCCAGTACTTC
12 TRBJ2-4 - TRBV29-1 - CSVVFRDGIQYF TGCAGCGTTGTGTTCAGGGACGGCATTCAGTACTTC
12 TRBJ1-5 - TRBV6-1 - CASSNIRQPQHF TGTGCCAGCAGTAACATAAGACAGCCCCAGCATTTT
15 TRBJ1-5 - TRBV6-5 few CASSYSEGSNQPQHF TGTGCCAGCAGTTACTCGGAGGGTAGCAATCAGCCCCAGCATTTT
15 TRBJ2-5 TRBD2 TRBV7-2 few CASSLERAGGETQYF TGTGCCAGCAGCTTAGAACGAGCGGGGGGCGAGACCCAGTACTTC
16 TRBJ2-7 TRBD1 TRBV4-1 - CASSRIYRGRAYEQYF TGCGCCAGCAGCCGGATTTACAGGGGTCGGGCCTACGAGCAGTACTTC
18 TRBJ2-7 TRBD2 TRBV7-9 few CASSSTDRGTRSAYEQYF TGTGCCAGCAGCTCCACAGACAGAGGGACTAGATCAGCCTACGAGCAGTACTTC
15 TRBJ1-5 - TRBV12-3/TRBV12-4 few CASSRGGLPGQPQHF TGTGCCAGCAGTCGAGGGGGACTTCCGGGTCAGCCCCAGCATTTT
16 TRBJ1-6 - TRBV7-9 - CASSLARTGLWSPLHF TGTGCCAGCAGCTTAGCGCGCACAGGGTTGTGGTCACCCCTCCACTTT
12 TRBJ2-1 - TRBV12-3/TRBV12-4 - CASSTPGGSKFF TGTGCCAGCAGTACCCCCGGGGGTAGTAAGTTCTTC
15 TRBJ1-1 - TRBV6-1 - CASGAGANRHTEAFF TGTGCCAGCGGGGCAGGGGCAAATAGGCACACTGAAGCTTTCTTT
15 TRBJ2-3 - TRBV27 - CASSDMGQNSDTQYF TGTGCCAGCAGTGACATGGGGCAGAACTCAGATACGCAGTATTTT
15 TRBJ2-7 TRBD2 TRBV6-5 - CASSPAGLPSYEQYF TGTGCCAGCAGCCCCGCGGGACTACCCTCCTACGAGCAGTACTTC
11 TRBJ1-1 - TRBV21-1 few CASSGGPGAFF TGTGCCAGCAGCGGAGGCCCCGGAGCTTTCTTT
14 TRBJ2-1 - TRBV15 - CATSRLDKVAEQFF TGTGCCACCAGCCGACTAGACAAGGTGGCTGAGCAGTTCTTC
15 TRBJ2-5 - TRBV25-1 few CASRDTRDYQETQYF TGTGCCAGCAGAGACACTCGGGACTACCAAGAGACCCAGTACTTC
14 TRBJ1-4 - TRBV28 - CASSKTETNEKLFF TGTGCCAGCAGCAAGACCGAAACTAATGAAAAACTGTTTTTT
14 TRBJ1-4 - TRBV15 few CATSRDQTNEKLFF TGTGCCACCAGCAGAGACCAGACTAATGAAAAACTGTTTTTT